This entry lists 7 T cell receptor beta chains sequenced from one sample in a study of memory CD4+ T cells and cytomegalovirus serostatus. Single viable CD3+CD4+CD8-CD45RO+ cells were sorted as the memory CD4+ T cells. The table came from immunoSEQ multiplex PCR; TCRdb's copy has only in-frame clones and leaves some out. The table lists around 33,000 clones, roughly 80% of them singletons. The specimen sequenced was memory CD4+ T cells from blood. These receptor sequences come from an adult in good health and CMV-seronegative. Some clones in this sample may be carry-over from other donors' samples.

This clone has only a few counts. This rearrangement joins TRBV6-5 to TRBJ2-7; D is tentatively TRBD1 or TRBD2 (5 bases each). The CDR3 runs 12 residues. V was shortened by 0 bases and J by 8 bases, with 8 bases between the two germline ends. In germline, CDR1 is MNHEY, CDR2 SVGAGI. CDR3 amino acids: CASSYSPGQQYF. The CDR3 DNA reads as TGTGCCAGCAGTTACTCGCCGGGACAGCAGTACTTC.

V and J are TRBV15 and TRBJ2-1; no reliable D call. This CDR3 is built from 16 residues. The ends were cut back, 0 bases at V and 0 bases at J, with 9 bases in the middle. Germline V gene data show CDR1 as LNHNV and CDR2 as YYDKDF (reference sequence). The CDR3 loop is CATSRDLRDSYNEQFF. The CDR3 DNA reads as TGTGCCACCAGCAGAGATTTAAGGGACTCCTACAATGAGCAGTTCTTC.

The chain has TRBV5-1 and TRBJ2-7; a weak D match, TRBD1 (6 bases). The germline V gene has CDR1 SGHRS and CDR2 YFSETQ. Trimming pared 7 bases from V and 4 bases from J, leaving 21 bases between. This CDR3 comprises 15 residues. The CDR3 DNA reads TGCGCCAGCCGGCTACAGGGAGAGTTATTGTACGAGCAGTACTTC. It translates to CASRLQGELLYEQYF.

The CDR3 region is CASRGDRGGEAFF. The CDR3 nucleotides read TGTGCCAGCAGGGGGGACAGGGGTGGTGAAGCTTTCTTT. The chain uses TRBV6-1 and TRBJ1-1; 10 bases agree with TRBD1. This CDR3 spans 13 amino acids. The germline V gene encodes CDR1 MNHNS and CDR2 SASEGT. J lost 7 bases, V lost 6 bases, and 5 bases had no gene match.

This chain joins TRBV6-1 and TRBJ2-7; weak D call: TRBD1 (5 bases). Trimming took off 3 bases at V and 3 bases at J, with 9 bases between the two ends. The germline V gene encodes CDR1 MNHNS and CDR2 SASEGT. This CDR3 is built from 13 residues. The CDR3, as DNA: TGTGCCAGCAGTGAGCAGGGTGGCTACGAGCAGTACTTC. This translates into CASSEQGGYEQYF.

In the case of this clone: The same CDR3 is also encoded by other DNA sequences in this sample. The chain is built from TRBV28 and TRBJ2-7; TRBD1 matches 9 bases. CDR1 is MDHEN, CDR2 SYDVKM, per germline. Losses at the gene ends were 2 bases for V and 4 bases for J; bases not matched to a gene: 3. This CDR3 contains 14 residues. This CDR3 reads CASSLGGQGYEQYF. CDR3 DNA sequence: TGTGCCAGCAGTTTAGGGGGACAGGGTTACGAGCAGTACTTC.

CDR3 DNA: TGTGCCAGCAGTCCACAAGCTGGCGAGCAGTTCTTC. The encoded protein is CASSPQAGEQFF. The rearrangement joins TRBV7-2 to TRBJ2-1; D is unresolved. Between the trimmed V and J ends, which lost 6 bases and 10 bases, there was a span of 13 bases. Germline-derived CDR1 and CDR2 are SGHTA and FQGNSA. This CDR3 is built from 12 residues.